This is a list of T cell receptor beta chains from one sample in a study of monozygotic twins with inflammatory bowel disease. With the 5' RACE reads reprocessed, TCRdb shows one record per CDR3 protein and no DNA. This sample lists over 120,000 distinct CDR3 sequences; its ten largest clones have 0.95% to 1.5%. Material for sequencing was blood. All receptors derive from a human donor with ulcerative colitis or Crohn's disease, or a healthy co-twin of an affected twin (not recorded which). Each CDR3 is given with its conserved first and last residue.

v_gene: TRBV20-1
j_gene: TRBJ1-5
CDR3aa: CSARVAGNQPQHF

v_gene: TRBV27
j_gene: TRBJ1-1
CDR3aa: CASSLRGALAEAFF

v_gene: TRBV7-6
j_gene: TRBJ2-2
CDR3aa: CASSLGQGNTGELFF

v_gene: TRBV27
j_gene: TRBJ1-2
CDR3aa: CASSAGQGAYGYTF

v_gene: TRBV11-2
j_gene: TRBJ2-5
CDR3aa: CASSSGLAGLQETQYF

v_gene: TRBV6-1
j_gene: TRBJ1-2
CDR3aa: CASKTISETGVYGYTF

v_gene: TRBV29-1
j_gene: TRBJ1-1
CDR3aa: CSVEGAGGFGTEAFF

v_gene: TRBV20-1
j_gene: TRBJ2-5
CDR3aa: CSAPYDLQETQYF

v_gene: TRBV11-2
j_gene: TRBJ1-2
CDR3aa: CASSSGQGRYGYGYTF

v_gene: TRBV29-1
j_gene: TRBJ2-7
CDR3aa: CSAGAHGSYEQYF

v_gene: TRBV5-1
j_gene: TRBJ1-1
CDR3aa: CASSPRRGTGDNTEAFF

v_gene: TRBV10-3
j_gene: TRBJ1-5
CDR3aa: CAIRGLGNQPQHF

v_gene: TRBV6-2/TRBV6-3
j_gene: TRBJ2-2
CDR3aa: CASRKVAGSTGELFF

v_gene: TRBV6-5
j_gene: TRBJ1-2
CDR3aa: CASRDQGNYGYTF

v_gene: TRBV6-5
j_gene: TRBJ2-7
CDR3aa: CASSYEVEGGLYEQYF

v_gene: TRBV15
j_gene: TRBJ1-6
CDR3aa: CATSRDSQGVVPLHF

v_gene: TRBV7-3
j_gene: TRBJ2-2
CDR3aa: CASSLTGTSNTGELFF

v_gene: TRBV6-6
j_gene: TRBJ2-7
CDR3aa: CASSYLSTSYEQYF

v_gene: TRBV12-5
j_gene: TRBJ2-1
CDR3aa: CASGLRSSGRGDMNEQFF

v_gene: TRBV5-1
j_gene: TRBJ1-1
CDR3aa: CASRLTPLNTEAFF

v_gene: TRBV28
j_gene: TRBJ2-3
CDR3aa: CASSLRALPYTQYF

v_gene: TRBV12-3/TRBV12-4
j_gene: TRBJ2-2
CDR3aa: CASSLRRQGAFTGELFF

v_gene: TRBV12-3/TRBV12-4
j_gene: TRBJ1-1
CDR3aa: CASTLGRVNTEAFF

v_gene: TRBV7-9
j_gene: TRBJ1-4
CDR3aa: CASSRGQGDEKLFF

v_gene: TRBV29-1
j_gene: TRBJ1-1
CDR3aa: CSVENQANTEAFF

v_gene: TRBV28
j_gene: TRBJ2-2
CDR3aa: CASSLRGIWTGELFF

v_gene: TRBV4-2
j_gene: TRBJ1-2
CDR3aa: CASSHQDRNGYTF

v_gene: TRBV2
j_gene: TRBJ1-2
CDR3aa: CASSEDKEHYGYTF

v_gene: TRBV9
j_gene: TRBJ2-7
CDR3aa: CASSVRFEAYEQYF

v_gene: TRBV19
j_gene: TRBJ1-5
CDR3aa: CASSAQGHNQPQHF

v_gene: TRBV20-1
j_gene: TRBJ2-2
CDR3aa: CSASGGVWTGELFF

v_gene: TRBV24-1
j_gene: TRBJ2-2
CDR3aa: CATSDLTREGISGRAFRTGELFF

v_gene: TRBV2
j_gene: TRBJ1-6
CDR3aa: CASSGGAAAGNNSPLHF

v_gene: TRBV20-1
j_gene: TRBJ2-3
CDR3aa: CSGTRSSTDTQYF

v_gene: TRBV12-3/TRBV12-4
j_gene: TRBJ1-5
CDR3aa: CASRRSGNQPQHF

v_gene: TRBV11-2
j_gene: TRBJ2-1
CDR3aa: CASSLGILAVDYNEQFF

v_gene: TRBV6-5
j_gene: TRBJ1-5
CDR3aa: CASSYSRGANQPQHF